This T cell receptor (beta chain) appears in the sequencing data of a study of vaccination effects on CD4 cells after COVID-19. Overall study context: Sequencing was preceded by expansion of antigen-specific CD4+ T cells with viral peptide pools in the ViraFEST assay.

The CDR3 spans 16 residues. Germline V gene lookup returns CDR1 SGHNT and CDR2 YYREEE (reference sequence). Trimming at V came to 4 bases and at J to 2 bases, leaving 9 bases not matched to a gene. Sequencing used immunoSEQ multiplex PCR; TCRdb keeps in-frame clones, though not all of them. The data hold tens of thousands of clones, with approximately 70% observed a single time. Details on this clone: The antigen is unknown.

With more than 9 days of culture completed, CD4+ T cells were isolated. This individual contracted SARS-CoV-2 between March and December 2020, as verified by PCR. The material sequenced was CD4+ T cells from PBMCs cultured without peptide, taken before COVID-19 vaccination. The rearrangement joins TRBV5-4 to TRBJ2-3; TRBD2 matches at 8 bases. The receptor comes from a human donor who had a prior SARS-CoV-2 infection. The CDR3, as DNA: TGTGCCAGCAGCCCTCGGGGGGGACTATACACAGATACGCAGTATTTT. Its protein is CASSPRGGLYTDTQYF. The entire variable domain, with the rest obtained from reference TRBV5-4 and TRBJ2-3, is as follows: ETGVTQSPTHLIKTRGQQVTLRCSSQSGHNTVSWYQQALGQGPQFIFQYYREEENGRGNFPPRFSGLQFPNYSSELNVNALELDDSALYLCASSPRGGLYTDTQYFGPGTRLTVL.